This T cell receptor (beta chain) derives from a study of T cell responses to AZD1222 COVID-19 vaccine. Findings of the study overall: CD4 TCRs linked to vaccination spanned spike, dominating at 160-218 and 743-854.

Only in-frame clones appear in the TCRdb table, and some are missing; sequencing was by immunoSEQ multiplex PCR. The sample yields nearly 55,000 clones, around 89% seen once. Details on this clone: Its antigen is unknown.

Trimming cost V 5 bases and J 4 bases; bases outside gene matches: 4. CDR1 is SGHTA and CDR2 is FQGNSA in the germline V gene. The CDR3 extends over 15 amino acids. This TCR derives from an adult who received the AZD1222 COVID-19 vaccine. The chain employs TRBV7-2 and TRBJ2-1; 11 bases match TRBD2. The material sequenced was peripheral blood, taken 28 days after the second AZD1222 dose. The CDR3, as DNA: TGTGCCAGCAGCGTCACTAGCGGGAGTTACAATGAGCAGTTCTTC. This gives the protein CASSVTSGSYNEQFF.